This TCR beta chain stems from a study of T cells in Graves' hyperthyroidism and ophthalmopathy. About the research overall: Before treatment of any kind, peripheral blood was taken at initial diagnosis. Points from the study as a whole: Blood held most thyroid clonotypes expanded above 0.001 frequency.

RNA transcripts yielded amplified TCR beta CDR3 regions. In the first-round RT-PCR of the TCR CDR3, the HTBI primer set was used. TCRdb fed the multiplex PCR reads into MiXCR, producing one record per CDR3 protein. The table lists some 250,000 distinct CDR3 sequences, around 15% of them singletons. This clonotype was seen ten or more times. The antigen is not known. This CDR3 spans 11 amino acids. V lost 1 base, J lost 13 bases, and 13 bases lay in between. CDR1 is GTSNPN and CDR2 is SVGIG in the germline V gene (reference sequence). This sequence joins TRBV30 and TRBJ1-2, with D unresolved. Sequencing was carried out using blood. This clonotype was obtained from a woman between 45 and 60 years old with Graves' hyperthyroidism that later progressed to Graves' ophthalmopathy. CDR3 residues: CAWSGWAAPTF. CDR3 in DNA: TGTGCCTGGAGTGGATGGGCCGCTCCCACCTTC.